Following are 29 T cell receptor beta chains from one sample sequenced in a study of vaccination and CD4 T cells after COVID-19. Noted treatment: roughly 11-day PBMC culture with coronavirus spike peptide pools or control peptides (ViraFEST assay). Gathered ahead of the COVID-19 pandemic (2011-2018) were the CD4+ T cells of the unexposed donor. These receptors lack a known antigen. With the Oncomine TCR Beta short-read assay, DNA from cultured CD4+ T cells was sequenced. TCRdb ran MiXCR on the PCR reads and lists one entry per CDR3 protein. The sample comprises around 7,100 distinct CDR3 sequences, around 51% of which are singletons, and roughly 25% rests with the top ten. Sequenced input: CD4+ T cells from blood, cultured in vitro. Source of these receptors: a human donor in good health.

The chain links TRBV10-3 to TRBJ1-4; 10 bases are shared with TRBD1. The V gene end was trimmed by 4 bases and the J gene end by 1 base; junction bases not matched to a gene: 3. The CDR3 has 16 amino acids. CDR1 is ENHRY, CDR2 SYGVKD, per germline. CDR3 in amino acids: CAISGDRGLTNEKLFF. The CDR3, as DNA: TGTGCCATCAGTGGAGACAGGGGGCTAACTAATGAAAAACTGTTTTTT.

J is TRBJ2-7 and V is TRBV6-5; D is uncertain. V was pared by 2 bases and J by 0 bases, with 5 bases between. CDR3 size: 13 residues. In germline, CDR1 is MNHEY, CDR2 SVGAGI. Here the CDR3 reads CASSYGFSYEQYF. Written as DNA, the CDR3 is TGTGCCAGCAGTTACGGGTTCTCCTACGAGCAGTACTTC.

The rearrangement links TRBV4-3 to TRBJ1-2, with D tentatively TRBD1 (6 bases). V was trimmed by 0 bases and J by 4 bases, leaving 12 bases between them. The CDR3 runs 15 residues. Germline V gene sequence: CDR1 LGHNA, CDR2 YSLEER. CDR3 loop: CASSQDRGAAYGYTF. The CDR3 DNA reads TGCGCCAGCAGCCAAGATCGGGGGGCAGCCTATGGCTACACCTTC.

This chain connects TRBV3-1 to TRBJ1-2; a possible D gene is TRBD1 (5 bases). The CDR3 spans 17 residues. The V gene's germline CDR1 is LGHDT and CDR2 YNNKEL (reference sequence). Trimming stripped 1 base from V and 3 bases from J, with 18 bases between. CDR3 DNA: TGTGCCAGCAGCCAAGGGGCAGGGAATGCGAGGTACTATGGCTACACCTTC. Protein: CASSQGAGNARYYGYTF. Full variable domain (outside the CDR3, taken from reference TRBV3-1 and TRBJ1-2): DTAVSQTPKYLVTQMGNDKSIKCEQNLGHDTMYWYKQDSKKFLKIMFSYNNKELIINETVPNRFSPKSPDKAHLNLHINSLELGDSAVYFCASSQGAGNARYYGYTFGSGTRLTVV.

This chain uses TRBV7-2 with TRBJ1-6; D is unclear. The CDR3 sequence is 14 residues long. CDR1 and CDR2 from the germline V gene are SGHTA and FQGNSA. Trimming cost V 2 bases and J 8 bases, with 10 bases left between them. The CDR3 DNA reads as TGTGCCAGCAGCTTAAAGGCTAGGGATTCACCCCTCCACTTT. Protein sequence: CASSLKARDSPLHF.

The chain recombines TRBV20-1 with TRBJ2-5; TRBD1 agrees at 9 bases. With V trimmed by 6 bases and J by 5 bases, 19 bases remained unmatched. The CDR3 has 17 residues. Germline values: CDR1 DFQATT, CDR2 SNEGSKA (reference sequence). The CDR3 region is CSATGILQGALGETQYF. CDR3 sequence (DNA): TGCAGTGCGACGGGAATCTTACAGGGGGCTTTAGGGGAGACCCAGTACTTC.

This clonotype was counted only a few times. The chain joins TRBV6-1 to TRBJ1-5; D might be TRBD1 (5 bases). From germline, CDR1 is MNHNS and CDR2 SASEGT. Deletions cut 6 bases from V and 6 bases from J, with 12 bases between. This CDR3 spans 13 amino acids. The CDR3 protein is CASRSEGSQPQHF. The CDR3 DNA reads TGTGCCAGCAGGTCCGAGGGGAGTCAGCCCCAGCATTTT.

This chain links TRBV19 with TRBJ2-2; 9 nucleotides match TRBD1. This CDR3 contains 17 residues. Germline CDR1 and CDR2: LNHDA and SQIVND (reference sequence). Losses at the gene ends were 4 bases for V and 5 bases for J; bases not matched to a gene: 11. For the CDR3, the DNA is TGTGCCAGTAGTACCCCCGGACAGGGGATTTATACCGGGGAGCTGTTTTTT. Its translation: CASSTPGQGIYTGELFF.

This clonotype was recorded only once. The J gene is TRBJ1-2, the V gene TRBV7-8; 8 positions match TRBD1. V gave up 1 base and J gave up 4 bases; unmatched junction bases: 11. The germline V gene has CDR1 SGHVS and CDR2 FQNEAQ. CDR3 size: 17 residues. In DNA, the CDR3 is TGTGCCAGCAGCTTAGACCGATCAGGGGGCACTACCTATGGCTACACCTTC. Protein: CASSLDRSGGTTYGYTF.

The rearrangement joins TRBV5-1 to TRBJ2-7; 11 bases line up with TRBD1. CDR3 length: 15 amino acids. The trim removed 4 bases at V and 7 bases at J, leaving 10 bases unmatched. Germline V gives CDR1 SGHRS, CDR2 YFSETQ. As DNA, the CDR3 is TGCGCCAGCAGCAGATGGACAGGGGGCGAAGGAGAGCAGTACTTC. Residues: CASSRWTGGEGEQYF.

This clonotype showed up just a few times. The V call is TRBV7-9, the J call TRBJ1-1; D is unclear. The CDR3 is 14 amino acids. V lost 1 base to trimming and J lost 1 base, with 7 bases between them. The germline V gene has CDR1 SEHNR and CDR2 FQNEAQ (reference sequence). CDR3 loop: CASSLVGGNTEAFF. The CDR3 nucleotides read TGTGCCAGCAGCTTAGTAGGAGGGAACACTGAAGCTTTCTTT.

The CDR3 coding sequence is TGTGCCAGCAGCTTGGGAGTCACCACAGATACGCAGTATTTT. It yields the protein CASSLGVTTDTQYF. The V and J genes are TRBV11-2 and TRBJ2-3; possible D gene TRBD2, 5 bases. V was trimmed by 3 bases and J by 2 bases, leaving 9 bases between them. Per germline, CDR1 SGHAT and CDR2 FQNNGV. The CDR3 totals 14 residues.

The chain's CDR3 is CASSLQGLAGGVIYNEQFF. The CDR3 DNA is TGTGCCAGCAGCTTGCAGGGACTAGCGGGAGGAGTTATCTACAATGAGCAGTTCTTC. The V call is TRBV5-8, the J call TRBJ2-1; 15 bases fit TRBD2. CDR3 length: 19 amino acids. The V gene end was trimmed by 1 base and the J gene end by 3 bases; junction bases not matched to a gene: 8. Germline lookup yields CDR1 SGHTS and CDR2 YDEGEE.

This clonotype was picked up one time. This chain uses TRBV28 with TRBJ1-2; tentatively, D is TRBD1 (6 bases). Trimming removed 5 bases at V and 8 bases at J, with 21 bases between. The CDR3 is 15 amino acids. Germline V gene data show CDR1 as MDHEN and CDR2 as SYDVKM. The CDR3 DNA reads TGTGCCAGCAGTGCCGGGACAATCACCACGCGGGGCTACACCTTC. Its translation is CASSAGTITTRGYTF.

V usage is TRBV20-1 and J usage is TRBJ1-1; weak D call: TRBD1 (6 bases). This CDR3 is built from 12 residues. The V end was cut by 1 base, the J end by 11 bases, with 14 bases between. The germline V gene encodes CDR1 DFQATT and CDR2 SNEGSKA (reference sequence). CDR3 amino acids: CSARGGGGHAFF. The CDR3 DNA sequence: TGCAGTGCTAGAGGGGGCGGGGGGCATGCTTTCTTT.

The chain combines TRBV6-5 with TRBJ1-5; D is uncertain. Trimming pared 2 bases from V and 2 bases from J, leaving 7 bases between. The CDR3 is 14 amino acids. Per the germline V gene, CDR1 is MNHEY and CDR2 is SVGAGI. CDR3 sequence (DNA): TGTGCCAGCAGTTACGCGGCAGGCAATCAGCCCCAGCATTTT. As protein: CASSYAAGNQPQHF.

CDR3 sequence (DNA): TGCAGTGCGAGGAGCGGGGGGCAAGAGACCCAGTACTTC. Its protein product is CSARSGGQETQYF. This chain uses TRBV20-1 with TRBJ2-5, with 9 bases matching TRBD2. The V gene's germline CDR1 is DFQATT and CDR2 SNEGSKA (reference sequence). With 6 bases clipped from V and 2 bases from J, the junction kept 4 bases outside the gene matches. This CDR3 region has 13 residues.

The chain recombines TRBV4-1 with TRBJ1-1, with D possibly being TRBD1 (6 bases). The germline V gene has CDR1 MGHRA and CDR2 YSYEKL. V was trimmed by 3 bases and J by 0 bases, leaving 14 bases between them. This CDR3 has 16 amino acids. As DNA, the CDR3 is TGCGCCAGCAGCCATCGGACAGACTACATGAACACTGAAGCTTTCTTT. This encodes CASSHRTDYMNTEAFF.

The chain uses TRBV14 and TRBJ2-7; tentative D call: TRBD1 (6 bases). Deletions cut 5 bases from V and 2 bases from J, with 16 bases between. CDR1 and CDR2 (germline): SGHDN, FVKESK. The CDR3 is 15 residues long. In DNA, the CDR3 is TGTGCCAGCAGCGAAGGACAGATCGGGCCCTACGAGCAGTACTTC. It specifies CASSEGQIGPYEQYF. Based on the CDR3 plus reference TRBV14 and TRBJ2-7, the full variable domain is EAGVTQFPSHSVIEKGQTVTLRCDPISGHDNLYWYRRVMGKEIKFLLHFVKESKQDESGMPNNRFLAERTGGTYSTLKVQPAELEDSGVYFCASSEGQIGPYEQYFGPGTRLTVT.

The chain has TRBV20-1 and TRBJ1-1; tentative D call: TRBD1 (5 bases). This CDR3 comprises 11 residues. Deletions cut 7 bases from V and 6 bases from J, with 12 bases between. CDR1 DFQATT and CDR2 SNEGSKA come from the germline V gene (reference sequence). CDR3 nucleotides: TGCAGTGGACAGACATTCGCTGAAGCTTTCTTT. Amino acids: CSGQTFAEAFF.

The CDR3 bases are TGTGCCAGCAGCTTATGGCAGGGCAATAGGGAGACCCAGTACTTC. Protein: CASSLWQGNRETQYF. This chain joins TRBV7-2 and TRBJ2-5, with D tentatively TRBD1 (5 bases). V gave up 2 bases and J gave up 5 bases, with 15 bases separating them. The CDR3 is 15 amino acids. Germline lookup yields CDR1 SGHTA and CDR2 FQGNSA.

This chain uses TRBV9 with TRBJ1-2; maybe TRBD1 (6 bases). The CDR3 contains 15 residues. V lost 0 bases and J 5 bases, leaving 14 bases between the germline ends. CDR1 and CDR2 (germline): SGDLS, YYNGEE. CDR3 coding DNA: TGTGCCAGCAGCGTAGAGTCGACAGGCCTTTATGGCTACACCTTC. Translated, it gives CASSVESTGLYGYTF.

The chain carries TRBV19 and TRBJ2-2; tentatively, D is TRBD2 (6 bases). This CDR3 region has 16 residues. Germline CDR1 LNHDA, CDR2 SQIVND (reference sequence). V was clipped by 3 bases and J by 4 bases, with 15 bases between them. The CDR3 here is CASSISSSSATGELFF. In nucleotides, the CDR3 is TGTGCCAGTAGTATCTCCTCCTCTAGCGCCACCGGGGAGCTGTTTTTT. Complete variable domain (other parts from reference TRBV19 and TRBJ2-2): DGGITQSPKYLFRKEGQNVTLSCEQNLNHDAMYWYRQDPGQGLRLIYYSQIVNDFQKGDIAEGYSVSREKKESFPLTVTSAQKNPTAFYLCASSISSSSATGELFFGEGSRLTVL.

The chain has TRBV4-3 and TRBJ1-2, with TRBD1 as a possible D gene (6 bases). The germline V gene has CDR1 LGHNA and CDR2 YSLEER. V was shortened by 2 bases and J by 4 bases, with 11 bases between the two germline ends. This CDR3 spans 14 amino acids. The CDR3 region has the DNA TGCGCCAGCAGCCAAAGTCGGGGGCCCTATGGCTACACCTTC. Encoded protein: CASSQSRGPYGYTF.

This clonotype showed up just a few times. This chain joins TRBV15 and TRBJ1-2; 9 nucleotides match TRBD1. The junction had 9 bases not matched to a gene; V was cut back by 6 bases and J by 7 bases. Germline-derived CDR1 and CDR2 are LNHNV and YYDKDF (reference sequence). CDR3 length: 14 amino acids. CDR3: CATRPGQGRGGYTF. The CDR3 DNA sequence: TGTGCCACCAGACCGGGACAGGGAAGAGGTGGCTACACCTTC.

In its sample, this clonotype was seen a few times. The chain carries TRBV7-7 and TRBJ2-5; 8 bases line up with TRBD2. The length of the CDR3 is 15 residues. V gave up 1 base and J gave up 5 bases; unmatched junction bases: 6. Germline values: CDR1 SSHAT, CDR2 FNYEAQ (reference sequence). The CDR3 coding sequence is TGTGCCAGCAGCTTAGGGTCGGGAGGGCGTGAGACCCAGTACTTC. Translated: CASSLGSGGRETQYF.

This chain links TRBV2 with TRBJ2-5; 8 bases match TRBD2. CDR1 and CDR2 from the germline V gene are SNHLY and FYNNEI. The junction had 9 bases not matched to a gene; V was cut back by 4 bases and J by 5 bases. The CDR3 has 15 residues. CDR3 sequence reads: CASSGSGGPRETQYF. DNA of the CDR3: TGTGCCAGCAGTGGATCGGGGGGGCCGAGGGAGACCCAGTACTTC.

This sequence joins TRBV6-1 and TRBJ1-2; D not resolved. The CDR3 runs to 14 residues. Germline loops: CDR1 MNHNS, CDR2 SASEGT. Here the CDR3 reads CPGTKGSRCYGYTF. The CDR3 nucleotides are TGTCCCGGAACAAAGGGCAGTCGTTGCTATGGCTACACCTTC.

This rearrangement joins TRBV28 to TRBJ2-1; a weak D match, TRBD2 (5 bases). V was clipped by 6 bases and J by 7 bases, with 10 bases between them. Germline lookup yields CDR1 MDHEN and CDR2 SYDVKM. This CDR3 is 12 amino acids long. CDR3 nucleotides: TGTGCCAGCAGCCAGTGGAGGAATGAGCAGTTCTTC. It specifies CASSQWRNEQFF.